This T cell receptor (beta chain) originates from a study of patients and donors after allogeneic stem cell transplantation. The CDR3 consists of 17 residues. V was pared by 7 bases and J by 0 bases, with 21 bases between. MiXCR, applied by TCRdb to the RT-PCR reads, yields one record per CDR3 protein. This table has under 200,000 distinct CDR3 sequences, 30% appearing once. This clonotype was counted between two and nine times. The sequencing sample was made of blood, either unsorted or a sorted T cell fraction (not recorded which). The origin of this receptor is a human donor who was either an allogeneic HSCT recipient or a stem cell or donor lymphocyte infusion donor (not recorded which). It is not recorded whose cells these are; they may come from a transplant donor. The V and J genes are TRBV12-3 or TRBV12-4 and TRBJ1-1; D might be TRBD1 (5 bases). In DNA form, the CDR3 reads TGTGCCAGCACCCTAGGGGCAGTCGCCTCCATGAACACTGAAGCTTTCTTT. It specifies CASTLGAVASMNTEAFF.